The next 11 T cell receptor beta chains were all read from a single sample in a study of OX40 agonist ivuxolimab in advanced cancers. Sequenced by immunoSEQ multiplex PCR; TCRdb stores in-frame clones only, minus some. Here the sample spans about 19,000 clones, about 77% being singletons. Sequenced here: CD4+ or CD8+ T cells sorted from blood, sampled in a trial of the OX40 agonist ivuxolimab. The receptors shown here come from an adult with an advanced solid tumor such as melanoma, head and neck, liver or kidney cancer.

The V call is TRBV27, the J call TRBJ2-7; the match to TRBD1 covers 9 bases. V lost 5 bases to trimming and J lost 1 base; unmatched junction nucleotides: 6. The germline V gene encodes CDR1 MNHEY and CDR2 SMNVEV (reference sequence). CDR3 length: 15 amino acids. The CDR3 spells CASSASGTGSYEQYF. As DNA, the CDR3 is TGTGCCAGCAGTGCGTCCGGGACAGGGTCCTACGAGCAGTACTTC.

The chain carries TRBV2 and TRBJ2-7; weak D call: TRBD1 (6 bases). V dropped 6 bases and J dropped 3 bases, with 15 bases sitting between them. From germline, CDR1 is SNHLY and CDR2 FYNNEI. The CDR3 has 14 residues. CDR3: CASSPLVGGYEQYF. The CDR3 nucleotides are TGTGCCAGCAGCCCCCTGGTAGGGGGCTACGAGCAGTACTTC.

V gene TRBV7-8 combines with J gene TRBJ2-7, with TRBD2 matching 11 bases. The CDR3 loop spans 17 amino acids. Germline values: CDR1 SGHVS, CDR2 FQNEAQ. J was trimmed by 0 bases and V by 5 bases; bases with no gene match: 9. CDR3 DNA: TGTGCCAGCAGCCCCTACTTAGCGGGAGGGAGCTCCTACGAGCAGTACTTC. This sequence encodes CASSPYLAGGSSYEQYF.

V is TRBV16 and J is TRBJ1-2, with D perhaps TRBD1 (6 bases). Germline V gene sequence: CDR1 KGHSY, CDR2 FQNENV. V was trimmed by 4 bases and J by 8 bases, leaving 17 bases between them. CDR3 length: 14 residues. CDR3 protein: CASSLILQGEGYTF. DNA for the CDR3: TGTGCCAGCAGCCTCATTTTACAGGGTGAAGGCTACACCTTC. The entire variable domain, with the rest obtained from reference TRBV16 and TRBJ1-2, is as follows: GEEVAQTPKHLVRGEGQKAKLYCAPIKGHSYVFWYQQVLKNEFKFLISFQNENVFDETGMPKERFSAKCLPNSPCSLEIQATKLEDSAVYFCASSLILQGEGYTFGSGTRLTVV.

This chain uses TRBV4-1 with TRBJ2-7; 7 bases map to TRBD2. Germline V gene sequence: CDR1 MGHRA, CDR2 YSYEKL. The length of the CDR3 is 14 residues. The V and J ends lost 1 base and 4 bases, in that order; junction bases with no gene match: 4. The CDR3 protein is CASSQVPRGYEQYF. CDR3 DNA sequence: TGCGCCAGCAGCCAAGTTCCGCGGGGGTACGAGCAGTACTTC.

The chain carries TRBV11-2 and TRBJ1-1; D gene unclear. V was clipped by 0 bases and J by 0 bases, with 11 bases between them. This CDR3 contains 16 residues. From germline, CDR1 is SGHAT and CDR2 FQNNGV. The CDR3 is CASSLDPGSLNTEAFF. The CDR3 DNA reads as TGTGCCAGCAGCTTAGATCCCGGCTCGTTGAACACTGAAGCTTTCTTT.

The gene calls are TRBV13 and TRBJ2-1, with TRBD1 as a possible D gene (6 bases). The germline V gene has CDR1 PRHDT and CDR2 FYEKMQ (reference sequence). This CDR3 is 15 amino acids long. V lost 5 bases and J 6 bases, leaving 17 bases between the germline ends. The CDR3 bases are TGTGCCAGCAGCGAGAGGGACAATTTCTTCAATGAGCAGTTCTTC. It encodes CASSERDNFFNEQFF.

The chain recombines TRBV2 with TRBJ2-5; 8 nucleotides line up with TRBD2. This CDR3 contains 14 residues. The V segment lost 3 bases and the J segment 6 bases; nucleotides outside the gene matches: 6. The germline V gene has CDR1 SNHLY and CDR2 FYNNEI. The CDR3 reads CASSEATSAKTQYF. The CDR3 DNA follows: TGTGCCAGCAGTGAGGCGACTAGCGCGAAGACCCAGTACTTC.

This clone was detected only a few times. V gene TRBV30 combines with J gene TRBJ1-1; D may be TRBD1 (5 bases). Germline V gene data show CDR1 as GTSNPN and CDR2 as SVGIG (reference sequence). The germline V and J ends were trimmed by 2 bases and 10 bases, with 20 bases remaining between them. CDR3 size: 14 residues. The CDR3 is CAWSSDSADLGAFF. CDR3 nucleotide sequence: TGTGCCTGGAGTTCTGACAGCGCGGACCTTGGAGCTTTCTTT. The full variable domain, completed using reference TRBV30 and TRBJ1-1, is SQTIHQWPATLVQPVGSPLSLECTVEGTSNPNLYWYRQAAGRGLQLLFYSVGIGQISSEVPQNLSASRPQDRQFILSSKKLLLSDSGFYLCAWSSDSADLGAFFGQGTRLTVV.

This rearrangement joins TRBV4-1 to TRBJ2-5; the D call may be TRBD1 or TRBD2 (5 bases each). V shed 0 bases and J shed 3 bases, with 11 bases lying between them. Germline V gene sequence: CDR1 MGHRA, CDR2 YSYEKL. This CDR3 is built from 15 residues. This chain's CDR3 is CASSQEGDHEETQYF. The CDR3 DNA follows: TGCGCCAGCAGCCAAGAAGGGGACCATGAAGAGACCCAGTACTTC.

The gene calls are TRBV28 and TRBJ1-4; weak D call: TRBD1 (5 bases). This CDR3 is 14 amino acids long. V was pared by 8 bases and J by 7 bases, with 17 bases between. The V gene's germline CDR1 is MDHEN and CDR2 SYDVKM. The DNA of the CDR3 is TGTGCCAGCCGCTTGGACACGAGTTTTGAAAAACTGTTTTTT. It codes for CASRLDTSFEKLFF.